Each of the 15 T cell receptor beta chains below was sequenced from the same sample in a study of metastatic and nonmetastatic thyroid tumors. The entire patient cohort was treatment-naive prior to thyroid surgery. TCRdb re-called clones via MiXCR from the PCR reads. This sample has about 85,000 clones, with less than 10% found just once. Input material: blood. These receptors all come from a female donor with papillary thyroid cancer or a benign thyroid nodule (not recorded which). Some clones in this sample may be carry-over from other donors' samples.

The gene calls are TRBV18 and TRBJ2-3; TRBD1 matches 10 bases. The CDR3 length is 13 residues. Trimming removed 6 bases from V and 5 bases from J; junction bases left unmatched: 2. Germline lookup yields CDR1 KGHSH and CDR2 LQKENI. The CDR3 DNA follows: TGTGCCAGCTCGGGACAGGGGCAAGATACGCAGTATTTT. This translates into CASSGQGQDTQYF.

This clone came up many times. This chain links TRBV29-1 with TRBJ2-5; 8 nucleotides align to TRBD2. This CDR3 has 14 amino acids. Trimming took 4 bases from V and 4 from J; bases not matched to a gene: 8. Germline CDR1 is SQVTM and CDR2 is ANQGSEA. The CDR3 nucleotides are TGCAGCGTTGTGGGCGCGGGGGGAGGAGAGACCCAGTACTTC. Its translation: CSVVGAGGGETQYF.

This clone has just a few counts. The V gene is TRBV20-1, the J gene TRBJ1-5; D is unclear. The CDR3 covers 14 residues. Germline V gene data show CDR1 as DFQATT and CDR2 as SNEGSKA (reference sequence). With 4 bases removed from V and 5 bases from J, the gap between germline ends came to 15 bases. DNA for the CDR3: TGCAGTGCTACTTTAAAGAGGACCGATCAGCCCCAGCATTTT. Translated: CSATLKRTDQPQHF.

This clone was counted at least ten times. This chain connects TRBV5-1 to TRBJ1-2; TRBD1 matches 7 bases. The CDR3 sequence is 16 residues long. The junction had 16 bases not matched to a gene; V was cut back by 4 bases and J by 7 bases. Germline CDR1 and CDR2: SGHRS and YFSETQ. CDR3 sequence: CASSLGQAKPGGGYTF. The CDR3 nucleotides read TGCGCCAGCAGCCTCGGACAGGCTAAGCCGGGCGGTGGCTACACCTTC.

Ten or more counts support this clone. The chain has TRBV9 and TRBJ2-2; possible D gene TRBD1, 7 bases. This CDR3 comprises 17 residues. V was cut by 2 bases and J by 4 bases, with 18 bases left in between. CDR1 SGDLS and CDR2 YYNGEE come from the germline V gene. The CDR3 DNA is TGTGCCAGCAGCGTGTCAGTGGAGGGGGCAGGCACCGGGGAGCTGTTTTTT. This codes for CASSVSVEGAGTGELFF.

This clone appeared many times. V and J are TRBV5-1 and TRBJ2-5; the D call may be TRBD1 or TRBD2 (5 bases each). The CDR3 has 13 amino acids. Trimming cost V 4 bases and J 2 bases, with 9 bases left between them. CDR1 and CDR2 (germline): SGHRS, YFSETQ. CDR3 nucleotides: TGCGCCAGCAGCGGGGGACGGCAAGAGACCCAGTACTTC. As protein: CASSGGRQETQYF.

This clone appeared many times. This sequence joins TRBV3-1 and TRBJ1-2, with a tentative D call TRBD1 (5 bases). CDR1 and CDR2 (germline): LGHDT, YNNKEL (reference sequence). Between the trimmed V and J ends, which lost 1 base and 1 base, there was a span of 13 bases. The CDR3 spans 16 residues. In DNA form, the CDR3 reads TGTGCCAGCAGCCAAGGTGTCCCAGGGATTAACTATGGCTACACCTTC. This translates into CASSQGVPGINYGYTF. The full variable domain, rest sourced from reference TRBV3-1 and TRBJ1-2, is DTAVSQTPKYLVTQMGNDKSIKCEQNLGHDTMYWYKQDSKKFLKIMFSYNNKELIINETVPNRFSPKSPDKAHLNLHINSLELGDSAVYFCASSQGVPGINYGYTFGSGTRLTVV.

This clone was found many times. The CDR3 DNA sequence: TGCAGTGTACTAGCGGGGGCTTACGAAGAGACCCAGTACTTC. This codes for CSVLAGAYEETQYF. This chain links TRBV20-1 with TRBJ2-5, with 11 bases matching TRBD2. The J segment lost 3 bases and the V segment lost 7 bases, leaving 7 bases of the junction unmatched. This CDR3 spans 14 amino acids. Germline CDR1 and CDR2: DFQATT and SNEGSKA (reference sequence).

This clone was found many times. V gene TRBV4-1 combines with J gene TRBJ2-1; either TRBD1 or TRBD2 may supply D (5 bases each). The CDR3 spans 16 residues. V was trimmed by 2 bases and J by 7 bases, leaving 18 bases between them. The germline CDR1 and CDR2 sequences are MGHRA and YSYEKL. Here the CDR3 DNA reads TGCGCCAGCAGCCAACCCCATAGGGGCGGGCGAAATGAGCAGTTCTTC. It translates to CASSQPHRGGRNEQFF.

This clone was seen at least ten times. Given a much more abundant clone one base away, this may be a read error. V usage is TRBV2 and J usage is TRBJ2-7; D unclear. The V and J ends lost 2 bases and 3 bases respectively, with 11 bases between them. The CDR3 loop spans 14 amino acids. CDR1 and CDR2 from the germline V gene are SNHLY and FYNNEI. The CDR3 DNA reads TGTGCCAGCAGTGAATCCCGTGGTGGCTACGAGCAGTACTTC. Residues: CASSESRGGYEQYF. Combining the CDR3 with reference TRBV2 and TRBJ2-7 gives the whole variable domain EPEVTQTPSHQVTQMGQEVILRCVPISNHLYFYWYRQILGQKVEFLVSFYNNEISEKSEIFDDQFSVERPDGSNFTLKIRSTKLEDSAMYFCASSESRGGYEQYFGPGTRLTVT.

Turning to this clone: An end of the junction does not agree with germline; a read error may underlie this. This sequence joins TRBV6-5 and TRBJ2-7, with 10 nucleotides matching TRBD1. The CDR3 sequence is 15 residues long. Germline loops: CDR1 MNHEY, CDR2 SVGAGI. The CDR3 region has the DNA TGTGCCCGCAGTTTAGGGACAGGGGAAACCTACGAGCAGTACTTC. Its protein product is CARSLGTGETYEQYF.

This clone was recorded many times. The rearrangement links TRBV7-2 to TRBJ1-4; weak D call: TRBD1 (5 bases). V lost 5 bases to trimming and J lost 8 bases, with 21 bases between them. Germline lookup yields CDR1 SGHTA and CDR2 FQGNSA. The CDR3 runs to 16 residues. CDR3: CASSLPVLGPAEKLFF. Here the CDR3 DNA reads TGTGCCAGCAGCCTACCGGTACTGGGACCGGCCGAAAAACTGTTTTTT.

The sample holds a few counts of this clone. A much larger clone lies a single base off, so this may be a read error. The CDR3 DNA reads as TGTGCCAGCAGTAAAGCGTGGGGGGATACAGATACGCAGTATTTT. Amino acids: CASSKAWGDTDTQYF. V is TRBV6-1 and J is TRBJ2-3; D may be TRBD2 (6 bases). The CDR3 length is 15 residues. CDR1 MNHNS and CDR2 SASEGT come from the germline V gene.

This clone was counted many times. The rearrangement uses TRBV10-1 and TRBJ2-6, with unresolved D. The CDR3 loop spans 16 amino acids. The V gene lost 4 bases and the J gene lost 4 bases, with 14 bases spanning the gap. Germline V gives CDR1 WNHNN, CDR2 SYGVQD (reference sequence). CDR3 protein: CASSGAGGDGANVLTF. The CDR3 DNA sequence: TGCGCCAGCAGTGGGGCCGGTGGTGACGGGGCCAACGTCCTGACTTTC.

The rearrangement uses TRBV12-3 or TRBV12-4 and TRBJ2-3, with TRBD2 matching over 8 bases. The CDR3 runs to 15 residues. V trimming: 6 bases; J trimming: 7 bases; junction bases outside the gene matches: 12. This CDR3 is CASSPAGGPDYTQYF. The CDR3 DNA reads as TGTGCCAGCAGCCCGGCGGGGGGTCCCGACTATACGCAGTATTTT.